Below, 18 T cell receptor beta chains from the same sample are listed, as sequenced in a study of T cell repertoires in ileal Crohn's disease. Some clones are missing from TCRdb's copy, which holds only in-frame ones; the method was immunoSEQ multiplex PCR. There are about 15,000 clones in the sample; approximately 87% occur only once, and around a tenth lies in the top ten. Source material: ileal tissue. The receptors come from an adult with Crohn's disease.

This rearrangement joins TRBV10-3 to TRBJ1-1; TRBD1 matches at 7 bases. Trimming at V came to 9 bases and at J to 1 base, leaving 5 bases not matched to a gene. Germline-derived CDR1 and CDR2 are ENHRY and SYGVKD. This CDR3 contains 13 residues. The CDR3 DNA sequence: TGTGCCATAAGACAGGGCCCGAACACTGAAGCTTTCTTT. It encodes CAIRQGPNTEAFF.

V and J are TRBV7-3 and TRBJ2-1, with TRBD1 as a possible D gene (5 bases). This CDR3 comprises 13 residues. V lost 5 bases, J lost 10 bases, and 15 bases lay in between. In germline, CDR1 is SGHTA, CDR2 FQGTGA. The CDR3 nucleotides read TGTGCCAGCAGCCCCGGACACTTTGACGAGCAGTTCTTC. It is translated as CASSPGHFDEQFF. The full variable domain, with the rest looked up from reference TRBV7-3 and TRBJ2-1, is GAGVSQTPSNKVTEKGKYVELRCDPISGHTALYWYRQSLGQGPEFLIYFQGTGAADDSGLPNDRFFAVRPEGSVSTLKIQRTERGDSAVYLCASSPGHFDEQFFGPGTRLTVL.

The chain couples TRBV7-3 to TRBJ2-3; 8 bases align to TRBD2. This CDR3 comprises 15 residues. Germline CDR1 reads SGHTA; CDR2 reads FQGTGA. The V and J ends lost 3 bases and 2 bases, in that order; junction bases with no gene match: 4. The CDR3 here is CASSFSGGFTDTQYF. The CDR3 DNA sequence: TGTGCCAGCAGCTTCAGCGGGGGATTCACAGATACGCAGTATTTT.

The rearrangement uses TRBV20-1 and TRBJ2-7; D remains ambiguous. Per the germline V gene, CDR1 is DFQATT and CDR2 is SNEGSKA (reference sequence). The CDR3 length is 11 residues. With 4 bases removed from V and 6 bases from J, the gap between germline ends came to 10 bases. DNA of the CDR3: TGCAGTGCTAAGATTCCGGGCGAGCAGTACTTC. Translation gives CSAKIPGEQYF.

The chain joins TRBV27 to TRBJ2-5; weak D call: TRBD2 (6 bases). Germline CDR1 and CDR2: MNHEY and SMNVEV (reference sequence). There are 14 residues in the CDR3. V was cut by 6 bases and J by 4 bases, with 15 bases left in between. The CDR3 DNA follows: TGTGCCAGCAGGCGGCGGGGAAGGGTAGAGACCCAGTACTTC. Amino acids: CASRRRGRVETQYF.

About this clone itself: The DNA is omitted, as the CDR3 cannot be located on it reliably, and the CDR3 follows TCRdb's listing. This chain joins TRBV7-9 and TRBJ1-1. Germline CDR1 reads SEHNR; CDR2 reads FQNEAQ (reference sequence). Including both end residues, the CDR3 is 13 amino acids long. The CDR3 sequence: CASILVAGTEAFF.

This chain joins TRBV11-3 and TRBJ1-2; 10 positions agree with TRBD1. Germline loops: CDR1 SGHNT, CDR2 YENEEA. This CDR3 comprises 16 residues. The V and J ends lost 5 bases and 6 bases, in that order; junction bases with no gene match: 12. The CDR3 spells CASSIVRDRGKDGYTF. DNA for the CDR3: TGTGCCAGCAGCATCGTCCGGGACAGGGGAAAGGATGGCTACACCTTC.

CDR3 sequence reads: CASSVGGEWNIQYF. Written as DNA, the CDR3 is TGTGCCAGCAGTGTAGGGGGGGAATGGAACATTCAGTACTTC. V usage is TRBV2 and J usage is TRBJ2-4; D possibly corresponds to TRBD2 (7 bases). Trimming pared 4 bases from V and 7 bases from J, leaving 14 bases between. Germline values: CDR1 SNHLY, CDR2 FYNNEI. The CDR3 has 14 residues. Based on the CDR3 plus reference TRBV2 and TRBJ2-4, the full variable domain is EPEVTQTPSHQVTQMGQEVILRCVPISNHLYFYWYRQILGQKVEFLVSFYNNEISEKSEIFDDQFSVERPDGSNFTLKIRSTKLEDSAMYFCASSVGGEWNIQYFGAGTRLSVL.

The J gene is TRBJ2-2, the V gene TRBV4-1, with 9 bases matching TRBD1. Trimming removed 3 bases from V and 2 bases from J; junction bases left unmatched: 7. Germline CDR1 is MGHRA and CDR2 is YSYEKL. The CDR3 has 17 amino acids. The CDR3 DNA reads TGCGCCAGCAGCCAGACTCCGGGACAGGGAAACACCGGGGAGCTGTTTTTT. It is translated as CASSQTPGQGNTGELFF.

The sample holds one count of this clone. The chain couples TRBV5-3 to TRBJ1-1; the match to TRBD1 covers 8 bases. TRBV5-3 is an ORF, with its function uncertain. The CDR3 is 13 amino acids. The J segment lost 8 bases and the V segment lost 1 base, leaving 4 bases of the junction unmatched. The chain's CDR3 is CARSLYRGREAFF. In DNA, the CDR3 is TGTGCCAGAAGCTTGTACAGGGGGAGGGAAGCTTTCTTT.

V gene TRBV9 combines with J gene TRBJ1-1; 7 positions agree with TRBD1. The V and J ends lost 6 bases and 4 bases, in that order; junction bases with no gene match: 6. This CDR3 has 13 amino acids. CDR1 is SGDLS, CDR2 YYNGEE, per germline. This chain's CDR3 is CASNYQGGTEAFF. CDR3 nucleotide sequence: TGTGCCAGCAACTATCAGGGGGGCACTGAAGCTTTCTTT.

The gene calls are TRBV4-1 and TRBJ2-1; the D gene is possibly TRBD1 (5 bases). The germline V and J ends were trimmed by 0 bases and 0 bases, with 12 bases remaining between them. CDR1 and CDR2 (germline): MGHRA, YSYEKL. The CDR3 consists of 17 residues. The DNA for the CDR3 is TGCGCCAGCAGCCAAGAGGGGCTAGGCAGCTCCTACAATGAGCAGTTCTTC. Translation: CASSQEGLGSSYNEQFF.

This clone occurred once. The gene calls are TRBV6-5 and TRBJ1-2; 7 bases map to TRBD1. Germline V lookup: CDR1 MNHEY, CDR2 SVGAGI. V gave up 2 bases and J gave up 5 bases; unmatched junction bases: 8. This CDR3 spans 15 amino acids. The DNA of the CDR3 is TGTGCCAGCAGTTACGGAGGGGGCGAAGGTTATGGCTACACCTTC. Residues: CASSYGGGEGYGYTF.

This clone was observed once. The V call is TRBV5-1, the J call TRBJ1-4, with D perhaps matching TRBD1 (5 bases). The germline gives CDR1 SGHRS, CDR2 YFSETQ. Trimming pared 4 bases from V and 0 bases from J, leaving 13 bases between. The CDR3 runs 16 residues. The CDR3 sequence: CASSRTQASTNEKLFF. For the CDR3, the DNA is TGCGCCAGCAGCCGCACACAGGCCTCAACTAATGAAAAACTGTTTTTT.

This sequence joins TRBV7-6 and TRBJ1-6; 7 bases match TRBD1. Germline V gene sequence: CDR1 SGHVS, CDR2 FNYEAQ. With 5 bases clipped from V and 1 base from J, the junction kept 5 bases outside the gene matches. This CDR3 comprises 16 residues. The CDR3 sequence: CASSQGDSSYNSPLHF. The CDR3 nucleotides read TGTGCCAGCAGCCAAGGGGACAGTTCCTATAATTCACCCCTCCACTTT.

The CDR3 coding sequence is TGTGCCAGCAGTTACCTCGGGGGGCCAGGCGAGCAGTACTTC. Protein product: CASSYLGGPGEQYF. The genes are TRBV27 and TRBJ2-7; a weak D match, TRBD2 (7 bases). From germline, CDR1 is MNHEY and CDR2 SMNVEV (reference sequence). The CDR3 extends over 14 amino acids. Trimming cost V 4 bases and J 6 bases, with 16 bases left between them.

This clone has more than one count but fewer than ten. The rearrangement links TRBV19 to TRBJ2-1; 12 nucleotides match TRBD2. The CDR3 covers 15 residues. Losses at the gene ends were 3 bases for V and 9 bases for J; bases not matched to a gene: 6. CDR1 and CDR2 from the germline V gene are LNHDA and SQIVND (reference sequence). As DNA, the CDR3 is TGTGCCAGTAGTATGCCGACTAGCGGGGGTCTTGAGCAGTTCTTC. The encoded protein is CASSMPTSGGLEQFF.

This clone was seen a few times. This rearrangement joins TRBV11-2 to TRBJ1-5; D is ambiguous. In germline, CDR1 is SGHAT, CDR2 FQNNGV. The CDR3 contains 13 residues. The V and J ends lost 3 bases and 6 bases respectively, with 9 bases between them. DNA of the CDR3: TGTGCCAGCAGCTTCACGGGGAGTCAGCCCCAGCATTTT. This translates into CASSFTGSQPQHF.